Listed below are T cell receptor beta chains from one sample, sequenced in a study of blood T cell repertoires in COVID-19. Profiled with immunoSEQ multiplex PCR; TCRdb holds only in-frame clones, not every one. The sample carries hundreds of thousands of clones, about nine tenths recorded once. Material: peripheral blood. These receptor sequences come from a woman between 25 and 40 years old with COVID-19, enrolled during active disease. The conserved cysteine and the conserved F or W are not part of the CDR3 here. Some rows have no size entry. The others give once, few or many, or a class for an expanded clone.

J	V	size	CDR3
TRBJ1-2	TRBV6-5	NA	ASSYGRGWGYGYT
TRBJ2-1	TRBV20-1	NA	SARSYNEQF
TRBJ2-7	TRBV7-8	NA	ASSLGRSSNYEQY
TRBJ1-3	TRBV15	NA	ATSREVDSTIY
TRBJ1-5	TRBV11-2	NA	ASSLVRDQPQH
TRBJ2-4	TRBV10-2	NA	ASRDFSLAKNIQY
TRBJ1-5	TRBV7-2	NA	ASSLEQGYNQPQH
TRBJ1-4	TRBV28	NA	ASSQTTTGKLF
TRBJ1-6	TRBV9	NA	ASSVDLNSPLH
TRBJ2-2	TRBV30	NA	AWNPLIIAGTNTGELF
TRBJ2-3	TRBV6-5	NA	ASRVTGGPDTQY
TRBJ2-7	TRBV7-6	NA	ASSSGLAGGSSYEQY
TRBJ1-4	TRBV7-9	NA	ATRLGGEKLF
TRBJ1-2	TRBV7-9	NA	ASSLLDRPYGYT
TRBJ2-7	TRBV25-1	NA	ASSYGSTEQY
TRBJ2-7	TRBV18	once	ASSPNRDRHHEQY
TRBJ1-2	TRBV27	NA	ASANRGGAAGYT
TRBJ2-1	TRBV6-1	NA	ASSELPSNEQF
TRBJ2-2	TRBV7-2	NA	ASSWDRDRAGELF
TRBJ2-7	TRBV3-1/TRBV3-2	NA	ASSQEDLAGHEQY
TRBJ2-7	TRBV28	once	ASSPWTGLYEQY
TRBJ2-3	TRBV2	NA	ASSPGQSTDTQY
TRBJ2-2	TRBV7-2	NA	ASSFTLAGAGELF
TRBJ2-7	TRBV24-1	NA	ATSDAPGSSSYEQY
TRBJ2-7	TRBV5-1	NA	ASSLDLFAGGPFEQY